A single sample gave rise to the 12 T cell receptor beta chains below, sequenced in a study of Ad26.COV2.S vaccination and SARS-CoV-2 variants. Measured with immunoSEQ multiplex PCR; TCRdb has only the in-frame clones, and not every one. The sample lists some 390,000 clones; around nine tenths were seen once. Treatment described: roughly 19 received Ad26.COV2.S at low or high dose, single or two shots; 5 received placebo; per-sample allocation not given. Samples were taken on day 63 after the first vaccine or placebo injection. The sample consisted of peripheral blood, taken in a trial of Ad26.COV2.S vaccine versus placebo. Receptors were obtained from a person aged 18-65 years who received the Ad26.COV2.S COVID-19 vaccine or a placebo.

V is TRBV28 and J is TRBJ1-6; the D is unclear. V was trimmed by 4 bases and J by 8 bases, leaving 9 bases between them. CDR1 is MDHEN and CDR2 is SYDVKM in the germline V gene. This CDR3 region has 13 residues. Written as DNA, the CDR3 is TGTGCCAGCAGTTGGGAGCGGGATTCACCCCTCCACTTT. Translation: CASSWERDSPLHF. Full variable domain (outside the CDR3, taken from reference TRBV28 and TRBJ1-6): DVKVTQSSRYLVKRTGEKVFLECVQDMDHENMFWYRQDPGLGLRLIYFSYDVKMKEKGDIPEGYSVSREKKERFSLILESASTNQTSMYLCASSWERDSPLHFGNGTRLTVT.

The chain uses TRBV5-4 and TRBJ2-7, with 14 bases that match TRBD2. J was trimmed by 5 bases and V by 0 bases; bases with no gene match: 4. The CDR3 sequence is 16 residues long. Germline CDR1 reads SGHNT; CDR2 reads YYREEE (reference sequence). CDR3 amino acids: CASSLAGTSGGHEQYF. The DNA for the CDR3 is TGTGCCAGCAGCTTGGCCGGGACTAGCGGGGGTCACGAGCAGTACTTC.

The rearrangement links TRBV15 to TRBJ1-1; D unclear. Germline values: CDR1 LNHNV, CDR2 YYDKDF (reference sequence). Trimming took 4 bases from V and 0 from J, leaving 6 bases between them. The CDR3 sequence is 13 residues long. CDR3 DNA sequence: TGTGCCACCAGCAAACGATTGAACACTGAAGCTTTCTTT. Its protein product is CATSKRLNTEAFF.

V gene TRBV5-1 combines with J gene TRBJ2-5; TRBD1 matches 8 bases. The CDR3 is 14 amino acids. Unmatched junction bases numbered 7, after V lost 4 bases and J lost 5 bases. Per the germline V gene, CDR1 is SGHRS and CDR2 is YFSETQ. The CDR3 DNA reads as TGCGCCAGCAGCAAACAGGGGGTTGCGGAGACCCAGTACTTC. It codes for CASSKQGVAETQYF.

J is TRBJ1-3 and V is TRBV12-3 or TRBV12-4; the match to TRBD1 covers 8 bases. V gave up 8 bases and J gave up 7 bases; unmatched junction bases: 7. CDR3 length: 13 residues. Here the CDR3 DNA reads TGTGCCAGCGTCGGACAGGGAGGGAACACCATATATTTT. This encodes CASVGQGGNTIYF.

The chain employs TRBV27 and TRBJ2-1, with TRBD2 matching over 14 bases. The CDR3 sequence is 16 residues long. Looked up from germline, CDR1 is MNHEY and CDR2 is SMNVEV (reference sequence). V lost 5 bases to trimming and J lost 9 bases; unmatched junction nucleotides: 9. CDR3 sequence reads: CASSPQGLAGVSEQFF. The CDR3 DNA sequence: TGTGCCAGCAGTCCACAGGGACTAGCGGGAGTAAGTGAGCAGTTCTTC.

The chain links TRBV24-1 to TRBJ2-3, with TRBD1 identical over 8 bases. This CDR3 contains 13 residues. CDR1 is KGHDR, CDR2 SFDVKD, per germline. With 9 bases clipped from V and 2 bases from J, the junction kept 3 bases outside the gene matches. CDR3 nucleotide sequence: TGTGCCACCGGGACAGGCCCCACAGATACGCAGTATTTT. Amino acid sequence: CATGTGPTDTQYF.

V usage is TRBV7-8 and J usage is TRBJ2-2; D gene uncertain. This CDR3 comprises 19 residues. Germline V gives CDR1 SGHVS, CDR2 FQNEAQ. V was pared by 5 bases and J by 0 bases, with 22 bases between. The CDR3 region has the DNA TGTGCCAGCAGCAACGCTACCTGGCTAGTTGTATCGAACACCGGGGAGCTGTTTTTT. The encoded protein is CASSNATWLVVSNTGELFF. The entire variable domain, with the rest obtained from reference TRBV7-8 and TRBJ2-2, is as follows: GAGVSQSPRYKVAKRGQDVALRCDPISGHVSLFWYQQALGQGPEFLTYFQNEAQLDKSGLPSDRFFAERPEGSVSTLKIQRTQQEDSAVYLCASSNATWLVVSNTGELFFGEGSRLTVL.

The genes are TRBV6-5 and TRBJ1-3; the D is unclear. Trimming took 4 bases from V and 0 from J, leaving 10 bases between them. CDR1 is MNHEY and CDR2 is SVGAGI in the germline V gene. The CDR3 spans 15 residues. The DNA of the CDR3 is TGTGCCAGCAGTTCAGGACGCCTCTCTGGAAACACCATATATTTT. This translates into CASSSGRLSGNTIYF.

The genes are TRBV7-9 and TRBJ2-3, with 9 nucleotides matching TRBD2. The CDR3 totals 15 residues. With V trimmed by 2 bases and J by 2 bases, 2 bases remained unmatched. Germline V gene sequence: CDR1 SEHNR, CDR2 FQNEAQ (reference sequence). CDR3 in amino acids: CASSLRLADTDTQYF. CDR3 in DNA: TGTGCCAGCAGCTTAAGACTAGCGGACACAGATACGCAGTATTTT.

This chain uses TRBV28 with TRBJ1-2; D perhaps matches TRBD1 (5 bases). This CDR3 contains 13 residues. Germline assignment: CDR1 MDHEN and CDR2 SYDVKM. The V gene lost 6 bases and the J gene lost 7 bases, with 15 bases spanning the gap. CDR3 amino acids: CASRWERGSGYTF. The CDR3 DNA sequence: TGTGCCAGCAGGTGGGAAAGGGGTAGTGGCTACACCTTC.

The V and J genes are TRBV7-9 and TRBJ2-1, with TRBD2 as a possible D gene (5 bases). V lost 8 bases and J 5 bases, leaving 13 bases between the germline ends. The V gene's germline CDR1 is SEHNR and CDR2 FQNEAQ (reference sequence). The CDR3 extends over 13 amino acids. CDR3 DNA sequence: TGTGCCAGCCTGTATGAGGGCCACAATGAGCAGTTCTTC. This gives the protein CASLYEGHNEQFF.